This T cell receptor (beta chain) is from a study of T cell responses to AZD1222 COVID-19 vaccine. The J segment lost 7 bases and the V segment lost 2 bases, leaving 7 bases of the junction unmatched. Germline CDR1 and CDR2: MNHEY and SMNVEV (reference sequence). CDR3 size: 15 residues. Sequencing was performed with immunoSEQ multiplex PCR; in TCRdb, only in-frame clones are kept and a portion is missing. The data show 140,000 to 150,000 clones, around 94% seen once. Broader study findings: When two AZD1222 doses had been given, Spike-specific TCR breadth and depth rose.

As concerns this clone: Its matching antigen is unknown.

This chain links TRBV27 with TRBJ2-7; TRBD2 matches at 11 bases. The sequences come from peripheral blood, collected after recovery from COVID-19. The receptor comes from an adult who had recovered from COVID-19. The CDR3 is CASSLGASGRWEQYF. The CDR3 DNA reads as TGTGCCAGCAGTTTAGGGGCTAGCGGGAGGTGGGAGCAGTACTTC.